A selection of T cell receptor beta chains follows, all from one sample in a study of cytomegalovirus exposure and HLA in healthy donors. TCRdb's table, derived via immunoSEQ multiplex PCR, lists solely in-frame clones and lacks some. The repertoire holds 130,000 to 150,000 clones, with around 67% as singletons. Sequencing used PBMCs. These TCRs come from a man in his late teens or twenties in good health and CMV-seropositive. CDR3s include the opening cysteine and the closing phenylalanine or tryptophan. The D gene is left open where the match is weak. Some rows have no size entry. The others give once, few or many, or a class for an expanded clone.

D gene,clone size,V gene,J gene,CDR3 protein,CDR3 DNA
NA,few,TRBV4-1,TRBJ1-2,CASSQEITGGGYTF,TGCGCCAGCAGCCAAGAAATTACGGGGGGAGGCTACACCTTC
TRBD2,NA,TRBV7-2,TRBJ2-7,CASSQIEGLAYEQYF,TGTGCCAGCAGCCAAATAGAGGGACTAGCCTACGAGCAGTACTTC
NA,NA,TRBV5-4,TRBJ2-3,CASRSLARTDTQYF,TGTGCCAGCAGATCTCTAGCGCGCACAGATACGCAGTATTTT
NA,NA,TRBV27,TRBJ2-7,CASSSRGSSYEQYF,TGTGCCAGCAGTTCGCGAGGGAGCTCCTACGAGCAGTACTTC
TRBD1,NA,TRBV7-2,TRBJ1-2,CASSLAGQNYGYTF,TGTGCCAGCAGCTTAGCGGGACAGAACTATGGCTACACCTTC
NA,NA,TRBV11-2,TRBJ2-3,CASSFGGPGRASTDTQYF,TGTGCCAGCAGCTTCGGGGGGCCGGGTAGGGCTAGCACAGATACGCAGTATTTT
NA,NA,TRBV29-1,TRBJ1-2,CSATSGGSGYGYTF,TGCAGCGCTACTAGTGGGGGGAGTGGCTATGGCTACACCTTC
NA,NA,TRBV13,TRBJ2-7,CASSFAGNEQYF,TGTGCCAGCAGCTTCGCGGGTAACGAGCAGTACTTC
NA,NA,TRBV19,TRBJ1-5,CASRRSDGGQPQHF,TGTGCCAGTCGCCGGTCCGACGGAGGTCAGCCCCAGCATTTT
NA,few,TRBV7-2,TRBJ1-2,CASSLQPGSLTFF,TGTGCCAGCAGCTTGCAACCAGGGTCCCTCACCTTTTTC
TRBD2,NA,TRBV6-5,TRBJ2-1,CASSYSRGEYNEQFF,TGTGCCAGCAGTTACTCTCGGGGGGAATACAATGAGCAGTTCTTC
NA,NA,TRBV27,TRBJ2-2,CASSLRQGYTGELFF,TGTGCCAGCAGTTTAAGGCAGGGGTACACCGGGGAGCTGTTTTTT
TRBD1,NA,TRBV6-5,TRBJ1-2,CASSYVSTGGGYTF,TGTGCCAGCAGTTACGTTTCGACAGGGGGCGGCTACACCTTC
TRBD2,NA,TRBV28,TRBJ2-7,CASRYSGSPNYEQYF,TGTGCCAGCAGATATAGCGGGAGTCCAAACTACGAGCAGTACTTC
NA,NA,TRBV7-2,TRBJ2-7,CASSRRGGSYEQYF,TGTGCCAGCAGCCGCCGGGGTGGCTCCTACGAGCAGTACTTC
NA,NA,TRBV14,TRBJ1-1,CASSRPGIRTEAFF,TGTGCCAGCAGCCGGCCAGGGATTCGCACTGAAGCTTTCTTT